These 18 T cell receptor beta chains share one sample of origin, sequenced in a study of T cell repertoires in cytomegalovirus infection. Their antigens are not known. Using its own MiXCR run on the reads, TCRdb lists one record per CDR3 protein. The sample carries about 350,000 distinct CDR3 sequences, just under 35% recorded once. This specimen consisted of cultured PBMCs, obtained from culture after CMV antigen stimulation. These TCRs come from a human donor in good health (CMV status not recorded). Some clones in this sample may be carry-over from other donors' samples.

This clonotype was seen a few times. The gene calls are TRBV27 and TRBJ2-1; TRBD2 agrees at 15 bases. CDR3 size: 16 residues. The junction had 7 bases not matched to a gene; V was cut back by 6 bases and J by 7 bases. The V gene's germline CDR1 is MNHEY and CDR2 SMNVEV (reference sequence). CDR3 in DNA: TGTGCCAGCAGCGATCCCGGGACTAGCGGGAGGAATGAGCAGTTCTTC. Protein: CASSDPGTSGRNEQFF.

This rearrangement joins TRBV19 to TRBJ2-3; D is unresolved. V was clipped by 0 bases and J by 6 bases, with 16 bases between them. Germline V lookup: CDR1 LNHDA, CDR2 SQIVND (reference sequence). CDR3 length equals 16 residues. This CDR3 is CASSIDLWRSDDTQYF. CDR3 coding DNA: TGTGCCAGTAGTATAGATCTATGGCGGTCGGACGATACGCAGTATTTT.

The chain has TRBV7-9 and TRBJ2-1; 7 nucleotides align to TRBD2. Looked up from germline, CDR1 is SEHNR and CDR2 is FQNEAQ (reference sequence). The CDR3 spans 14 residues. V lost 8 bases to trimming and J lost 5 bases; unmatched junction nucleotides: 9. CDR3 sequence: CASPKVGLDNEQFF. CDR3 in DNA: TGTGCCAGCCCTAAGGTCGGACTAGACAATGAGCAGTTCTTC.

This clonotype was seen more than once but under ten times. This chain links TRBV29-1 with TRBJ2-2, with 11 nucleotides matching TRBD2. Germline CDR1 is SQVTM and CDR2 is ANQGSEA. This CDR3 has 15 residues. V lost 5 bases and J lost 1; bases outside the gene matches: 3. CDR3 coding DNA: TGCAGCGTTACGACTAGCGGGGTGAACACCGGGGAGCTGTTTTTT. As protein: CSVTTSGVNTGELFF.

The chain has TRBV7-9 and TRBJ2-7; 9 bases map to TRBD2. Germline V gives CDR1 SEHNR, CDR2 FQNEAQ (reference sequence). CDR3 length: 14 residues. Trimming at V came to 7 bases and at J to 6 bases, leaving 10 bases not matched to a gene. The CDR3 region is CASKFGGRGSEQYV. The CDR3 nucleotides read TGTGCCAGCAAGTTTGGCGGGAGGGGATCCGAGCAGTACGTC.

In this sample, this clonotype turned up once. The rearrangement joins TRBV6-6 to TRBJ2-3; 7 bases line up with TRBD2. The V segment lost 0 bases and the J segment 2 bases; nucleotides outside the gene matches: 2. This CDR3 is 15 amino acids long. Germline V gene lookup returns CDR1 MNHNY and CDR2 SVGAGI (reference sequence). This chain's CDR3 is CASSYSRDYTDTQYF. CDR3 DNA: TGTGCCAGCAGTTACTCCCGGGACTACACAGATACGCAGTATTTT.

This clonotype was detected a few times. The chain employs TRBV4-3 and TRBJ2-3, with D tentatively TRBD2 (5 bases). This CDR3 is built from 15 residues. V was shortened by 6 bases and J by 4 bases, with 17 bases between the two germline ends. Germline-derived CDR1 and CDR2 are LGHNA and YSLEER. As DNA, the CDR3 is TGCGCCAGCAGGATGTGGGGAGTGGAGGCAGATACGCAGTATTTT. Residues: CASRMWGVEADTQYF.

The genes are TRBV7-2 and TRBJ1-2, with a weak D call TRBD1 (5 bases). CDR1 is SGHTA, CDR2 FQGNSA, per germline. V was cut by 1 base and J by 6 bases, with 18 bases left in between. This CDR3 region has 16 residues. Here the CDR3 reads CASSLVPLEGGDGYTF. As DNA, the CDR3 is TGTGCCAGCAGCTTAGTTCCCTTGGAGGGAGGGGATGGCTACACCTTC.

A few counts support this clonotype. This chain connects TRBV6-6 to TRBJ1-4, with D tentatively TRBD1 (5 bases). The CDR3 extends over 15 amino acids. CDR1 and CDR2 from the germline V gene are MNHNY and SVGAGI (reference sequence). V was clipped by 6 bases and J by 3 bases, with 14 bases between them. CDR3 in DNA: TGTGCCAGCAGAGGCCGAATAGGGGCTAATGAAAAACTGTTTTTT. Protein: CASRGRIGANEKLFF.

V is TRBV6-1 and J is TRBJ2-4; D is tentatively TRBD1 or TRBD2 (5 bases each). Germline loops: CDR1 MNHNS, CDR2 SASEGT. Between the trimmed V and J ends, which lost 7 bases and 0 bases, there was a span of 19 bases. The CDR3 length is 17 residues. This chain's CDR3 is CASTDLRDPLAKNIQYF. The DNA for the CDR3 is TGTGCCAGCACAGACCTCAGGGACCCGCTAGCCAAAAACATTCAGTACTTC.

This chain joins TRBV4-2 and TRBJ2-5; D gene unclear. Germline V gene sequence: CDR1 LGHNA, CDR2 YNFKEQ. The CDR3 sequence is 15 residues long. With 7 bases removed from V and 0 bases from J, the gap between germline ends came to 15 bases. CDR3 DNA: TGTGCCAGCATCCCCCATCGGACGGACCAAGAGACCCAGTACTTC. It encodes CASIPHRTDQETQYF.

This clonotype has ten or more counts. The V and J genes are TRBV7-2 and TRBJ2-3; D is uncertain. V lost 1 base, J lost 7 bases, and 3 bases lay in between. Germline V gene data show CDR1 as SGHTA and CDR2 as FQGNSA. CDR3 length: 11 amino acids. Written as DNA, the CDR3 is TGTGCCAGCAGCTTAGGCCATACGCAGTATTTT. Translating gives CASSLGHTQYF.

There are a few counts of this clonotype. CDR3 loop: CASSVGGTTEAFF. CDR3 nucleotides: TGTGCCAGCAGCGTAGGGGGTACCACTGAAGCTTTCTTT. The rearrangement uses TRBV7-2 and TRBJ1-1; TRBD1 is a possible D gene (6 bases). V lost 5 bases to trimming and J lost 4 bases, with 11 bases between them. This CDR3 is 13 amino acids long. CDR1 is SGHTA and CDR2 is FQGNSA in the germline V gene. Full variable domain (rest looked up from reference TRBV7-2 and TRBJ1-1): GAGVSQSPSNKVTEKGKDVELRCDPISGHTALYWYRQSLGQGLEFLIYFQGNSAPDKSGLPSDRFSAERTGGSVSTLTIQRTQQEDSAVYLCASSVGGTTEAFFGQGTRLTVV.

V is TRBV12-3 or TRBV12-4 and J is TRBJ1-4; TRBD1 is a possible D gene (6 bases). V shed 6 bases and J shed 2 bases, with 13 bases lying between them. This CDR3 contains 15 residues. CDR3 nucleotide sequence: TGTGCCAGCAGGTCACCAAGGGGGACTAATGAAAAACTGTTTTTT. Its translation is CASRSPRGTNEKLFF.

This clonotype was counted many times. CDR3 sequence (DNA): TGTGCCAGCAGTACGCGGACAGGCCAACCCAACTATGGCTACACCTTC. Its protein product is CASSTRTGQPNYGYTF. This chain connects TRBV6-1 to TRBJ1-2; 7 nucleotides align to TRBD1. Germline assignment: CDR1 MNHNS and CDR2 SASEGT. CDR3 length: 16 residues. V lost 5 bases to trimming and J lost 2 bases; unmatched junction nucleotides: 11.

The chain joins TRBV11-2 to TRBJ2-1, with a tentative D call TRBD2 (6 bases). The germline CDR1 and CDR2 sequences are SGHAT and FQNNGV. Between the trimmed V and J ends, which lost 7 bases and 3 bases, there was a span of 16 bases. This CDR3 spans 15 amino acids. CDR3 sequence (DNA): TGTGCCAGCACCGTGAAGGGCGGGATCTACAATGAGCAGTTCTTC. Translating gives CASTVKGGIYNEQFF.

This chain joins TRBV24-1 and TRBJ1-1; TRBD1 agrees at 7 bases. V shed 4 bases, J shed 3 bases, and the junction held 4 bases outside the gene matches. Germline V gene sequence: CDR1 KGHDR, CDR2 SFDVKD. The CDR3 covers 14 residues. The CDR3 reads CATSENDRDTEAFF. CDR3 DNA: TGTGCCACCAGTGAGAATGACAGGGACACTGAAGCTTTCTTT.

The chain couples TRBV6-2 or TRBV6-3 to TRBJ2-1; TRBD2 aligns across 9 bases. This CDR3 has 14 residues. With 5 bases clipped from V and 10 bases from J, the junction kept 9 bases outside the gene matches. In germline, CDR1 is MNHEY, CDR2 SVGEGT. CDR3 amino acids: CASSLLSGSGEQFF. The CDR3 DNA follows: TGTGCCAGCAGTCTTCTTAGCGGGAGTGGCGAGCAGTTCTTC.